The 3 T cell receptor beta chains below come from one sample, sequenced in a study of molecular identifiers for immune sequencing clone quantification. TCRdb reprocessed the PCR reads via MiXCR and lists one record per CDR3 protein. The sample records roughly 300,000 distinct CDR3 sequences, roughly 24% being singletons. Source material: naive CD8+ T cells from blood, with Jurkat cell RNA spiked in. Sample subset: FACS-sorted CD8+CD4-CCR7+CD45RA+ naive T cells. The receptors were sampled from a human donor in good health. Some libraries in this study had Jurkat cell RNA spiked in.

This clonotype appeared a few times. The chain has TRBV2 and TRBJ2-5; D perhaps matches TRBD2 (6 bases). Per germline, CDR1 SNHLY and CDR2 FYNNEI. The V end was cut by 1 base, the J end by 7 bases, with 28 bases between. This CDR3 spans 19 amino acids. The CDR3 DNA follows: TGTGCCAGCAGTGAAGGATTCTGGGGGAGTTCAGGCCCGGAGGGGACCCAGTACTTC. It translates to CASSEGFWGSSGPEGTQYF. Combining the CDR3 with reference TRBV2 and TRBJ2-5 gives the whole variable domain EPEVTQTPSHQVTQMGQEVILRCVPISNHLYFYWYRQILGQKVEFLVSFYNNEISEKSEIFDDQFSVERPDGSNFTLKIRSTKLEDSAMYFCASSEGFWGSSGPEGTQYFGPGTRLLVL.

This clonotype was recorded many times. The chain links TRBV5-5 to TRBJ2-7; D gene unclear. The CDR3 has 14 amino acids. V shed 0 bases and J shed 0 bases, with 7 bases lying between them. The germline V gene encodes CDR1 SGHKS and CDR2 YYEKEE (reference sequence). CDR3 loop: CASSLAPDSYEQYF. The CDR3 DNA reads TGTGCCAGCAGCTTGGCCCCGGACTCCTACGAGCAGTACTTC.

This clonotype came up a few times. The chain joins TRBV5-1 to TRBJ2-1; 9 bases are a match to TRBD1. V shed 4 bases and J 9 bases; nucleotides not matched to a gene: 8. Per germline, CDR1 SGHRS and CDR2 YFSETQ. The CDR3 runs 14 residues. The DNA of the CDR3 is TGCGCCAGCAGCATACCTACAGGGGGCGGTGAGCAGTTCTTC. Translation gives CASSIPTGGGEQFF.